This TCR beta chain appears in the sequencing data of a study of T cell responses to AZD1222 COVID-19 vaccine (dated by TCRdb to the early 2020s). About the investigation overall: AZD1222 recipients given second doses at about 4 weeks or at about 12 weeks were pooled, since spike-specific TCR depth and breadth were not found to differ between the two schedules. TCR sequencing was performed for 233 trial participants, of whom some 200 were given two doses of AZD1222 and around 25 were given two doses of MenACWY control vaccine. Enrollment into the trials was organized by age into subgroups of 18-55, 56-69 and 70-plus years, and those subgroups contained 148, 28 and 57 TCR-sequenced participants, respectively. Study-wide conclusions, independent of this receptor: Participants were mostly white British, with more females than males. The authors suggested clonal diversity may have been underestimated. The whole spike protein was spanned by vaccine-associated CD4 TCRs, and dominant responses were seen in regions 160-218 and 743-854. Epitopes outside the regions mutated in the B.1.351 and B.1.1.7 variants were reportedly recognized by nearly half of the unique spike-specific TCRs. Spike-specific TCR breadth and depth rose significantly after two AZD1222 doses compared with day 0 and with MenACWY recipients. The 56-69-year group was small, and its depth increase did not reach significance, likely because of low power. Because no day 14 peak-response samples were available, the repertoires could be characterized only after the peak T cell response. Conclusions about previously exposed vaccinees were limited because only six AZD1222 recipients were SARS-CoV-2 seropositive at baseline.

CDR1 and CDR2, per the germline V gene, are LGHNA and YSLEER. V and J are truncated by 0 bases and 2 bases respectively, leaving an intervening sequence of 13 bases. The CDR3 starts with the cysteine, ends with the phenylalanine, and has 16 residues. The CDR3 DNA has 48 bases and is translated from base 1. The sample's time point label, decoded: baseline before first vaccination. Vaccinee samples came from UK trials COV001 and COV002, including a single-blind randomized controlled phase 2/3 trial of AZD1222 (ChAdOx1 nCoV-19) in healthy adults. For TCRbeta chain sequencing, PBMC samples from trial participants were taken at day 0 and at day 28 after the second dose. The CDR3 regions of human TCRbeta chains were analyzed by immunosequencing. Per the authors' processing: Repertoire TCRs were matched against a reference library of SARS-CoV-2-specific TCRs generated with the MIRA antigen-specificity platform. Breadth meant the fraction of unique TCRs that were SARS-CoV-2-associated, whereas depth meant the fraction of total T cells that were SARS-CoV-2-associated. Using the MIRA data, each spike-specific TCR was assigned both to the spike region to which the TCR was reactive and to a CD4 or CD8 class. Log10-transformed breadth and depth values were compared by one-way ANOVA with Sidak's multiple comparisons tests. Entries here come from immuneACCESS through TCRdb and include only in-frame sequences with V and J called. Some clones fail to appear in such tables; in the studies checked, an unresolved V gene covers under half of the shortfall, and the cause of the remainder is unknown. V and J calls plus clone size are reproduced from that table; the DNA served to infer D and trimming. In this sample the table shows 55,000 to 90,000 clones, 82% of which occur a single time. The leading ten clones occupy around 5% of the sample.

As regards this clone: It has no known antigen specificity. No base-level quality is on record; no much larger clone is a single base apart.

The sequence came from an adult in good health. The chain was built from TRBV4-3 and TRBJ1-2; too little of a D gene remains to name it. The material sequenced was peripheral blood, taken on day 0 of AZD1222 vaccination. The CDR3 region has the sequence CASSQDALTANYGYTF. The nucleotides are TGCGCCAGCAGCCAAGATGCCTTAACAGCCAACTATGGCTACACCTTC.